This T cell receptor beta chain was retrieved from a study of T cells in Graves' hyperthyroidism and ophthalmopathy. At the level of the study: Peripheral blood collection took place at initial diagnosis, before any treatment.

The CDR3 is 14 amino acids. In germline, CDR1 is SGHTA, CDR2 FQGNSA. V lost 2 bases to trimming and J lost 5 bases, with 10 bases between them. Each diagnosis was grounded in clinical symptoms, serum thyroxine and TRAb, thyroid ultrasound, and orbital computed tomography. Cells are PBMCs isolated from about 10 ml of fresh blood. Study-wide results and limits: Blood held most thyroid clonotypes expanded above 0.001 frequency.

This clonotype has at least ten counts. What it recognizes is unknown. Amplification yielded TCR beta CDR3 regions, with RNA transcripts as the source. RT-PCR in the first round (using the HTBI primer set) targeted the TCR CDR3. TCRdb itself ran the multiplex PCR reads through MiXCR, one entry per CDR3 protein. The top ten hold approximately 5.8% of the sample, which has approximately 420,000 distinct CDR3 sequences, roughly 13% seen once. The receptor was isolated from a woman aged 18-29 years with Graves' hyperthyroidism. The source material was blood. The chain recombines TRBV7-2 with TRBJ1-5; D gene ambiguous. The CDR3 DNA follows: TGTGCCAGCAGCTTATCAGGACCTTATCAGCCCCAGCATTTT. It encodes CASSLSGPYQPQHF. Supplemented by reference TRBV7-2 and TRBJ1-5, the full variable domain reads GAGVSQSPSNKVTEKGKDVELRCDPISGHTALYWYRQSLGQGLEFLIYFQGNSAPDKSGLPSDRFSAERTGGSVSTLTIQRTQQEDSAVYLCASSLSGPYQPQHFGDGTRLSIL.